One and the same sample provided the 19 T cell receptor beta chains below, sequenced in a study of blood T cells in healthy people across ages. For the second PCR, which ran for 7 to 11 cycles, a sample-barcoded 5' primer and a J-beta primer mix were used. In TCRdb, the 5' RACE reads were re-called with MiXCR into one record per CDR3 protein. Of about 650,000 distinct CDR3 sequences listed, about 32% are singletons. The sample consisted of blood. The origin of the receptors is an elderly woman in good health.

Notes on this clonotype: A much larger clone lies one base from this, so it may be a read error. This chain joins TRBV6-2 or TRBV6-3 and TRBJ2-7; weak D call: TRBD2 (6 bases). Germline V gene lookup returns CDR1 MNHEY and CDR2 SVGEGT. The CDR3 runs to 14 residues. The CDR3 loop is CASRYSKAGNEQYF. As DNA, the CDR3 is TGTGCCAGCAGGTACTCGAAGGCGGGAAACGAGCAGTACTTC.

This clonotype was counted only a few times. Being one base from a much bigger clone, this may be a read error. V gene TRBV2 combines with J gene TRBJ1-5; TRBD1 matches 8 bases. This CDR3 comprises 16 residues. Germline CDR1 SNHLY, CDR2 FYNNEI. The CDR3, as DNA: TGTACCAGCAGTGAAGGGGCCAGGGGGCAGCATCAGCCCCAGCATTTT. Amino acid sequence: CTSSEGARGQHQPQHF.

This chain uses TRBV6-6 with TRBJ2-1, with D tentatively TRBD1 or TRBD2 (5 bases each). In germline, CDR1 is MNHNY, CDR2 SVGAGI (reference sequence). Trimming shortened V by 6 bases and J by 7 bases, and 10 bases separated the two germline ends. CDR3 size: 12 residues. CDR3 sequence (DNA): TGTGCCAGCAGCCCCGGGGCGAATGAGCAGTTCTTC. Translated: CASSPGANEQFF.

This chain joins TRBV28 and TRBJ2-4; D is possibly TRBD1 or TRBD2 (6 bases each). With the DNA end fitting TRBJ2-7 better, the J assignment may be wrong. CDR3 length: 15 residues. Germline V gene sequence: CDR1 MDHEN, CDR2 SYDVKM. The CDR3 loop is CASSLGGQGGCEQYF. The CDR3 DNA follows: TGTGCCAGCAGTTTAGGGGGGCAGGGAGGCTGCGAGCAGTACTTC.

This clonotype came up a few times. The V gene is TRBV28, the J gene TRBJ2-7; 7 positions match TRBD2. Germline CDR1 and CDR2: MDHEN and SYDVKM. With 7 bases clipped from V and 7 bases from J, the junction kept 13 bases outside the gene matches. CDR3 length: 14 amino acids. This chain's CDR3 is CASTPASGADEQYF. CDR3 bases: TGTGCCAGCACCCCAGCCAGCGGGGCCGATGAGCAGTACTTC.

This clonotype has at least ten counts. CDR3 residues: CASSQDWQEPLYEQYF. CDR3 sequence (DNA): TGCGCCAGCAGCCAAGACTGGCAGGAACCTCTCTACGAGCAGTACTTC. The chain uses TRBV4-3 and TRBJ2-7, with unresolved D. V shed 0 bases and J shed 3 bases, with 15 bases lying between them. The length of the CDR3 is 16 residues. Germline loops: CDR1 LGHNA, CDR2 YSLEER.

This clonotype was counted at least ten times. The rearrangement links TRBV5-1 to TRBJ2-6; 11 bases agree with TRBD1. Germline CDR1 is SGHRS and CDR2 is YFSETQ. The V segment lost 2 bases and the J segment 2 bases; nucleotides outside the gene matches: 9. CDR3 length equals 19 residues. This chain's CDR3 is CASSFRTGGGSAGANVLTF. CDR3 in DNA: TGCGCCAGCAGCTTCAGGACAGGGGGCGGATCGGCTGGGGCCAACGTCCTGACTTTC.

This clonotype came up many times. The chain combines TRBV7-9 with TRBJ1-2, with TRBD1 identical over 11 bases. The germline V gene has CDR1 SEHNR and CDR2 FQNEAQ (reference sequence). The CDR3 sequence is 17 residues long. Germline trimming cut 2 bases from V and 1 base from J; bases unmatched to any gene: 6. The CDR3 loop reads CASSLTGQGAINYGYTF. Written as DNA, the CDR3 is TGTGCCAGCAGCTTAACCGGACAGGGGGCAATTAACTATGGCTACACCTTC.

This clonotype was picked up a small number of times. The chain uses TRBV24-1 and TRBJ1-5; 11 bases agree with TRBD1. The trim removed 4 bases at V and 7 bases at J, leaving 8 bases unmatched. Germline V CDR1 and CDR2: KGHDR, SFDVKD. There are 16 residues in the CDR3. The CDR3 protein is CATSDSGTGGRQPQHF. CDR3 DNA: TGTGCCACCAGTGACTCCGGGACAGGGGGTCGACAGCCCCAGCATTTT.

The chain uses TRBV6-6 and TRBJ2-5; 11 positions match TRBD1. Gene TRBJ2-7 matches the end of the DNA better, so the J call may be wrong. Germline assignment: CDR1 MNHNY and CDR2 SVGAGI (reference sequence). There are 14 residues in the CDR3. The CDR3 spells CASRRDRGIGEQYF. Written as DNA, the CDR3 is TGTGCCAGCAGGCGGGACAGGGGGATTGGCGAGCAGTACTTC.

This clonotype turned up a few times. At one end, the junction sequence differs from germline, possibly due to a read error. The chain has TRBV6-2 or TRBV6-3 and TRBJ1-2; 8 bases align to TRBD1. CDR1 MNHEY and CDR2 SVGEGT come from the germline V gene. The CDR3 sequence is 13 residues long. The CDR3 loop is CDSDGQGGYGYTF. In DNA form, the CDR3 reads TGTGACAGCGACGGACAGGGCGGCTATGGCTACACCTTC.

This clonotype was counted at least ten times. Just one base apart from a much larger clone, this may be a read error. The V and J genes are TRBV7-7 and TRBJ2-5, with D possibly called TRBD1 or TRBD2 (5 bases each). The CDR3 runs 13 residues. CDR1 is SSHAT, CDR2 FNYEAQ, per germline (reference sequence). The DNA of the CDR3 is TGTGCTAGCAGCTTAGCTGGGGGTGATGAGCAGTACTTC. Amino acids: CASSLAGGDEQYF.

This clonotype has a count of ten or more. The CDR3 region is CASSQDRGMDEKLFF. CDR3 DNA sequence: TGTGCCAGCAGCCAAGATCGCGGCATGGATGAAAAACTGTTTTTT. V gene TRBV4-2 combines with J gene TRBJ1-4; D unresolved. Trimming removed 0 bases at V and 6 bases at J, with 11 bases between. This CDR3 is 15 amino acids long. Germline assignment: CDR1 LGHNA and CDR2 YNFKEQ.

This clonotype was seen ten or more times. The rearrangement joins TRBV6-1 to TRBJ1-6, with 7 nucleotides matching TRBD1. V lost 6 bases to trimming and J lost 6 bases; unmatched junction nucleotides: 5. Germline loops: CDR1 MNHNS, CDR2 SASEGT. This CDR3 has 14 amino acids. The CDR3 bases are TGTGCCAGCAGGCCCGGGACAGTTAATTCACCCCTCCACTTT. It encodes CASRPGTVNSPLHF.

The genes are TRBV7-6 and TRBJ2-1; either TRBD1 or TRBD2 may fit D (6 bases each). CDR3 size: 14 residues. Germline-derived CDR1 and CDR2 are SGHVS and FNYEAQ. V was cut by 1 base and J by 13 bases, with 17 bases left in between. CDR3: CASSLVGARETQFF. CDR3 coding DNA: TGTGCCAGCAGCTTAGTGGGGGCCCGGGAGACCCAGTTCTTC.

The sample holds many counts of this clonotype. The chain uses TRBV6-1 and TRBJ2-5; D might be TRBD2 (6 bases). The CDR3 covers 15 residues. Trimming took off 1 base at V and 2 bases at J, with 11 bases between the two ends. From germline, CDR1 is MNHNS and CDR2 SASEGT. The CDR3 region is CASSEEWREQETQYF. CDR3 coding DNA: TGTGCCAGCAGTGAAGAGTGGCGGGAACAAGAGACCCAGTACTTC.

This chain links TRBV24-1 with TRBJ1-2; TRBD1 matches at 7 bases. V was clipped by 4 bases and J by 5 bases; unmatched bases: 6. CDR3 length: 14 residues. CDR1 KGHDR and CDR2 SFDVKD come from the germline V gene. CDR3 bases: TGTGCCACCAGTGACTCCGGACAGGAATATGGCTACACCTTC. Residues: CATSDSGQEYGYTF.

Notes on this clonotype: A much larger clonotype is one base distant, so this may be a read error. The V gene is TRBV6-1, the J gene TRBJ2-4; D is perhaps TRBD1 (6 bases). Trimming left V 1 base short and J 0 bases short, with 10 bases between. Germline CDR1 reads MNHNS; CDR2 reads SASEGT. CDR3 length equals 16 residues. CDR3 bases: TGTGCCAGCAGTGAAGAACAGGGCCTAGCCAAAAACATTCAGTACTTC. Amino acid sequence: CASSEEQGLAKNIQYF.

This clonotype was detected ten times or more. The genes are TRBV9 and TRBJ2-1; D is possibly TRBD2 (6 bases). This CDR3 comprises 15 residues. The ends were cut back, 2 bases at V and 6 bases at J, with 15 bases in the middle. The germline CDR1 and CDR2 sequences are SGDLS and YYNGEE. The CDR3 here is CASSVDSGTGNEQFF. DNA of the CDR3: TGTGCCAGCAGCGTTGATTCCGGGACTGGCAATGAGCAGTTCTTC. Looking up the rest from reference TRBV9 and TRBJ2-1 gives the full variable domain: DSGVTQTPKHLITATGQRVTLRCSPRSGDLSVYWYQQSLDQGLQFLIQYYNGEERAKGNILERFSAQQFPDLHSELNLSSLELGDSALYFCASSVDSGTGNEQFFGPGTRLTVL.